These 12 T cell receptor beta chains share one sample of origin, sequenced in a study of T cells in Graves' hyperthyroidism and ophthalmopathy (dated by TCRdb to the late 2010s). Library preparation used multiplex PCR. The instrument given in TCRdb is Illumina HiSeq 2000. TCR beta CDR3 regions were amplified from RNA transcripts. The TCR CDR3 was subjected to a first round of RT-PCR using the HTBI primer set and the Qiagen OneStep RT-PCR kit. TCRdb handled the public reads itself, with Q25 trimming in fastp and clone calling in MiXCR, and kept productive beta chains. Rows are unified per CDR3 protein, each entry keeping the most common DNA and genes. Within this sample are 550,000 to 800,000 distinct CDR3 sequences, with 15% to 20% of them counted one time only. In total, the top ten clones hold around 15% of the sample. Sequencing was done on a sample of blood. These receptors originate from a man aged 45 to 65 with Graves' hyperthyroidism.

This clonotype has only a few counts. An end of the junction differs from the germline gene, which may be a read error. The V call is TRBV28, the J call TRBJ1-5; D is perhaps TRBD1 (5 bases). CDR3 size: 14 residues. Germline V gene lookup returns CDR1 MDHEN and CDR2 SYDVKM. The CDR3 sequence: CASGLEGRNQPQHF. The CDR3 nucleotides are TGTGCCAGCGGTTTAGAGGGACGGAATCAGCCCCAGCATTTT.

The chain is built from TRBV19 and TRBJ2-5, with 11 positions matching TRBD2. CDR3 length: 15 amino acids. The ends lost 6 bases at V and 1 base at J; junction bases unmatched: 4. Germline CDR1 and CDR2: LNHDA and SQIVND (reference sequence). The CDR3 nucleotides read TGTGCCAGTAGACAGGGACTAGCGGTCCAAGAGACCCAGTACTTC. This sequence encodes CASRQGLAVQETQYF.

V is TRBV6-5 and J is TRBJ2-1, with D possibly matching TRBD2 (5 bases). CDR1 is MNHEY and CDR2 is SVGAGI in the germline V gene. This CDR3 contains 15 residues. The ends were cut back, 0 bases at V and 3 bases at J, with 9 bases in the middle. The CDR3 loop is CASSYSRAGYNEQFF. The CDR3 DNA is TGTGCCAGCAGTTACTCGAGGGCCGGCTACAATGAGCAGTTCTTC.

The gene calls are TRBV5-1 and TRBJ2-5, with 12 bases aligning to TRBD2. V shed 3 bases and J 4 bases; nucleotides not matched to a gene: 7. Germline V gives CDR1 SGHRS, CDR2 YFSETQ. The CDR3 contains 16 residues. The CDR3 sequence: CASSSLLAGGGETQYF. DNA of the CDR3: TGCGCCAGCAGCTCCCTCCTAGCGGGAGGGGGAGAGACCCAGTACTTC.

This clonotype was observed many times. This chain joins TRBV6-1 and TRBJ1-4, with D possibly being TRBD1 (5 bases). Germline CDR1 is MNHNS and CDR2 is SASEGT. V was trimmed by 6 bases and J by 4 bases, leaving 15 bases between them. CDR3 length equals 15 residues. The chain's CDR3 is CASRSVLGGNEKLFF. CDR3 sequence (DNA): TGTGCCAGCAGATCCGTACTTGGGGGTAATGAAAAACTGTTTTTT.

This clonotype was counted ten times or more. This chain links TRBV18 with TRBJ2-3; 8 bases are a match to TRBD2. Trimming removed 6 bases from V and 2 bases from J; junction bases left unmatched: 10. The CDR3 totals 16 residues. Germline-derived CDR1 and CDR2 are KGHSH and LQKENI. CDR3 sequence (DNA): TGTGCCAGCTCGTCCGGGGTAGCGGGGTACACAGATACGCAGTATTTT. This gives the protein CASSSGVAGYTDTQYF. Together with reference TRBV18 and TRBJ2-3, the CDR3 gives the full variable domain: NAGVMQNPRHLVRRRGQEARLRCSPMKGHSHVYWYRQLPEEGLKFMVYLQKENIIDESGMPKERFSAEFPKEGPSILRIQQVVRGDSAAYFCASSSGVAGYTDTQYFGPGTRLTVL.

This clonotype was seen at least ten times. This chain connects TRBV28 to TRBJ2-7, with 13 bases lining up with TRBD2. Germline V CDR1 and CDR2: MDHEN, SYDVKM. CDR3 length equals 14 residues. Trimming took 7 bases from V and 5 from J; bases not matched to a gene: 5. This CDR3 is CASTTSGRGNEQYF. DNA of the CDR3: TGTGCCAGCACTACTAGCGGGAGGGGAAACGAGCAGTACTTC.

In its sample, this clonotype was seen many times. The CDR3 reads CASSPGQGPTYEQYF. CDR3 nucleotides: TGTGCCAGCAGCCCGGGACAGGGGCCTACCTACGAGCAGTACTTC. J is TRBJ2-7 and V is TRBV7-3, with 10 nucleotides matching TRBD1. V dropped 5 bases and J dropped 2; count of bases not matched to a gene: 6. The CDR3 consists of 15 residues. The V gene's germline CDR1 is SGHTA and CDR2 FQGTGA.

This clonotype has only one observation. The chain employs TRBV4-3 and TRBJ2-7; the match to TRBD2 covers 10 bases. The germline CDR1 and CDR2 sequences are LGHNA and YSLEER. The CDR3 sequence is 20 residues long. V gave up 2 bases and J gave up 1 base; unmatched junction bases: 17. The CDR3 sequence: CASSQRLAGGPGTKSYEQYF. The CDR3 DNA reads TGCGCCAGCAGCCAACGGTTAGCGGGAGGCCCAGGGACTAAATCCTACGAGCAGTACTTC.

CDR3 sequence: CATWDRALSSYGYTF. The CDR3 DNA is TGTGCCACCTGGGACAGGGCCCTTTCCAGCTATGGCTACACCTTC. The rearrangement joins TRBV10-3 to TRBJ1-2; 9 positions agree with TRBD1. From germline, CDR1 is ENHRY and CDR2 SYGVKD. The CDR3 covers 15 residues. The trim removed 10 bases at V and 4 bases at J, leaving 13 bases unmatched.

In the case of this clonotype: A much larger clone sits a single nucleotide away, making a read error possible. The chain combines TRBV12-3 or TRBV12-4 with TRBJ2-3; possible D gene TRBD2, 5 bases. V gave up 7 bases and J gave up 3 bases, with 26 bases separating them. This CDR3 has 18 amino acids. The CDR3 sequence: CASIARVWGDGGTDTQYF. DNA of the CDR3: TGTGCCAGCATCGCTAGGGTGTGGGGAGACGGAGGAACAGATACGCAGTATTTT.

As for this clonotype: One end of the junction varies from germline; a read error may be responsible. CDR3 in amino acids: CASSTRTSGIYNEQFF. The DNA of the CDR3 is TGTGCCAGCAGCACCCGGACTAGCGGGATCTACAATGAGCAGTTCTTC. V and J are TRBV5-1 and TRBJ2-1; 12 bases map to TRBD2. The V gene's germline CDR1 is SGHRS and CDR2 YFSETQ. This CDR3 has 16 amino acids.